This is a list of T cell receptor beta chains from one sample in a study of Tregs in tolerant kidney transplant recipients. The data were produced by immunoSEQ multiplex PCR, yet TCRdb's version contains in-frame clones alone and is incomplete. Of some 240,000 clones in the sample, roughly 84% were seen once. What was sequenced was CD4+ T cells from blood. The receptor source for this set is a human donor in good health. The CDR3 runs from the conserved cysteine through the conserved F or W. D genes are given only for firm matches. Clone size is given for some rows only: seen once, a few or many times, or a class if the clone is expanded.

clone size: .; V gene: TRBV18; CDR3 length: 14; D gene: .; J gene: TRBJ1-3; CDR3 protein: CASSRLDSGNTIYF; CDR3 DNA: TGTGCCAGCTCGCGACTGGACAGTGGAAACACCATATATTTT
clone size: .; V gene: TRBV27; CDR3 length: 15; D gene: .; J gene: TRBJ1-1; CDR3 protein: CASSPYQGGSTEAFF; CDR3 DNA: TGTGCCAGCAGTCCTTATCAGGGAGGGAGCACTGAAGCTTTCTTT
clone size: .; V gene: TRBV9; CDR3 length: 16; D gene: .; J gene: TRBJ1-1; CDR3 protein: CASSPSRGGVDTEAFF; CDR3 DNA: TGTGCCAGCAGCCCCTCCAGAGGCGGAGTAGACACTGAAGCTTTCTTT
clone size: .; V gene: TRBV14; CDR3 length: 15; D gene: .; J gene: TRBJ1-5; CDR3 protein: CASSHGEGGRGAQHF; CDR3 DNA: TGTGCCAGCAGCCATGGGGAAGGGGGACGAGGGGCCCAGCATTTT
clone size: .; V gene: TRBV15; CDR3 length: 17; D gene: .; J gene: TRBJ1-5; CDR3 protein: CATSGGRGVRSNQPQHF; CDR3 DNA: TGTGCCACCAGCGGGGGGAGGGGGGTGAGAAGCAATCAGCCCCAGCATTTT
clone size: .; V gene: TRBV6-1; CDR3 length: 14; D gene: TRBD1; J gene: TRBJ1-1; CDR3 protein: CASNGQGGGTEAFF; CDR3 DNA: TGTGCCAGCAATGGACAGGGCGGGGGCACTGAAGCTTTCTTT
clone size: .; V gene: TRBV5-1; CDR3 length: 13; D gene: .; J gene: TRBJ1-2; CDR3 protein: CASSLGANYGYTF; CDR3 DNA: TGCGCCAGCAGTCTGGGAGCAAATTATGGCTACACCTTC
clone size: .; V gene: TRBV19; CDR3 length: 17; D gene: .; J gene: TRBJ2-2; CDR3 protein: CASRRFGVEFNTGELFF; CDR3 DNA: TGTGCCAGTAGAAGGTTCGGGGTGGAGTTCAACACCGGGGAGCTGTTTTTT
clone size: .; V gene: TRBV18; CDR3 length: 15; D gene: .; J gene: TRBJ2-7; CDR3 protein: CASSPGQWSSYEQYF; CDR3 DNA: TGTGCCAGCTCTCCGGGGCAGTGGAGCTCCTACGAGCAGTACTTC
clone size: .; V gene: TRBV11-3; CDR3 length: 14; D gene: TRBD1; J gene: TRBJ2-5; CDR3 protein: CASSPTGVGETQYF; CDR3 DNA: TGTGCCAGCAGCCCGACAGGGGTTGGGGAGACCCAGTACTTC
clone size: few; V gene: TRBV10-3; CDR3 length: 15; D gene: TRBD2; J gene: TRBJ2-7; CDR3 protein: CATRYGGSFSYEQYF; CDR3 DNA: TGTGCCACTCGTTATGGCGGGAGCTTCTCCTACGAGCAGTACTTC
clone size: .; V gene: TRBV18; CDR3 length: 15; D gene: TRBD1; J gene: TRBJ2-2; CDR3 protein: CASSIDRGYTGELFF; CDR3 DNA: TGTGCCAGCTCAATCGACAGGGGTTACACCGGGGAGCTGTTTTTT
clone size: .; V gene: TRBV2; CDR3 length: 12; D gene: .; J gene: TRBJ2-5; CDR3 protein: CASTVYTETQYF; CDR3 DNA: TGTGCCAGCACGGTCTATACGGAGACCCAGTACTTC
clone size: .; V gene: TRBV4-2; CDR3 length: 17; D gene: TRBD1; J gene: TRBJ1-4; CDR3 protein: CASSQEPQGADNEKLFF; CDR3 DNA: TGTGCCAGCAGCCAAGAGCCACAGGGGGCAGATAATGAAAAACTGTTTTTT
clone size: .; V gene: TRBV4-1; CDR3 length: 14; D gene: TRBD1; J gene: TRBJ2-1; CDR3 protein: CASSQGQGLGEQFF; CDR3 DNA: TGCGCCAGCAGCCAGGGACAGGGGTTAGGTGAGCAGTTCTTC
clone size: .; V gene: TRBV6-1; CDR3 length: 13; D gene: .; J gene: TRBJ1-4; CDR3 protein: CASRLMAAEKLFF; CDR3 DNA: TGTGCCAGCAGATTAATGGCTGCGGAAAAACTGTTTTTT
clone size: .; V gene: TRBV2; CDR3 length: 18; D gene: TRBD1; J gene: TRBJ2-7; CDR3 protein: CASTPGQGTSLSSYEQYF; CDR3 DNA: TGTGCCAGCACACCGGGACAGGGGACTTCTCTCAGCTCCTACGAGCAGTACTTC